Shown below are 21 T cell receptor beta chains from a single sample sequenced in a study of blood T cell repertoires in COVID-19 (TCRdb year 2020). Libraries were constructed by the immunoSEQ multiplex PCR assay. TCRdb provides this immuneACCESS table in a form limited to in-frame rearrangements. Some clones are lacking; in checked studies, under half of them reflect an unresolved V gene, and why the rest are absent is not known. Recorded for this sample are a few hundred thousand clones; about 79% of them occurred a single time. The leading ten clones occupy under 1.5% of the sample. Sequencing was done on a sample of peripheral blood. These TCRs come from a woman aged 40-49 years who had recovered from COVID-19.

V gene TRBV30 combines with J gene TRBJ1-5; D remains ambiguous. Germline V lookup: CDR1 GTSNPN, CDR2 SVGIG (reference sequence). The V end was cut by 1 base, the J end by 0 bases, with 7 bases between. The CDR3 totals 14 residues. CDR3 sequence reads: CAWSGGNSNQPQHF. CDR3 coding DNA: TGTGCCTGGAGTGGAGGAAATAGCAATCAGCCCCAGCATTTT.

CDR3 in DNA: TGTGCCAGTAGTCCTAAGGGGGCAGGGGAGACCCAGTACTTC. The encoded protein is CASSPKGAGETQYF. The rearrangement joins TRBV19 to TRBJ2-5; TRBD1 matches at 7 bases. The germline V gene has CDR1 LNHDA and CDR2 SQIVND (reference sequence). Trimming removed 5 bases from V and 5 bases from J; junction bases left unmatched: 8. The CDR3 loop spans 14 amino acids.

The J gene is TRBJ2-1, the V gene TRBV5-4, with 10 bases identical to TRBD2. V dropped 4 bases and J dropped 1; count of bases not matched to a gene: 5. Germline V gene lookup returns CDR1 SGHNT and CDR2 YYREEE (reference sequence). This CDR3 comprises 16 residues. The CDR3 DNA is TGTGCCAGCAGCCTCCCTAGCGGGGGATCCTACAATGAGCAGTTCTTC. As protein: CASSLPSGGSYNEQFF. Full variable domain (missing parts from reference TRBV5-4 and TRBJ2-1): ETGVTQSPTHLIKTRGQQVTLRCSSQSGHNTVSWYQQALGQGPQFIFQYYREEENGRGNFPPRFSGLQFPNYSSELNVNALELDDSALYLCASSLPSGGSYNEQFFGPGTRLTVL.

This chain joins TRBV9 and TRBJ2-1; D perhaps matches TRBD1 (5 bases). Germline loops: CDR1 SGDLS, CDR2 YYNGEE. CDR3 size: 17 residues. Trimming stripped 0 bases from V and 2 bases from J, with 15 bases between. The CDR3, as DNA: TGTGCCAGCAGCGTAGCTCCTACAGGCCTTACCTACAATGAGCAGTTCTTC. Protein sequence: CASSVAPTGLTYNEQFF.

V and J are TRBV4-3 and TRBJ2-4; maybe TRBD1 (6 bases). V gave up 4 bases and J gave up 0 bases, with 10 bases separating them. The length of the CDR3 is 15 residues. The germline gives CDR1 LGHNA, CDR2 YSLEER. The CDR3 spells CASSLQGLAKNIQYF. The CDR3 coding sequence is TGCGCCAGCAGCCTACAGGGTCTAGCCAAAAACATTCAGTACTTC.

The CDR3 here is CASSIGTGSYNEQFF. CDR3 DNA sequence: TGTGCCAGTAGTATCGGAACCGGGTCCTACAATGAGCAGTTCTTC. The chain recombines TRBV19 with TRBJ2-1, with D uncertain. Trimming removed 3 bases from V and 1 base from J, with 10 bases in between. The CDR3 loop spans 15 amino acids. CDR1 and CDR2 from the germline V gene are LNHDA and SQIVND (reference sequence). The full variable domain, with the rest looked up from reference TRBV19 and TRBJ2-1, is DGGITQSPKYLFRKEGQNVTLSCEQNLNHDAMYWYRQDPGQGLRLIYYSQIVNDFQKGDIAEGYSVSREKKESFPLTVTSAQKNPTAFYLCASSIGTGSYNEQFFGPGTRLTVL.

This chain uses TRBV11-2 with TRBJ2-1, with TRBD1 matching over 10 bases. Germline V lookup: CDR1 SGHAT, CDR2 FQNNGV. The CDR3 runs to 16 residues. J gave up 3 bases and V 5 bases, and 7 bases lay outside the gene matches. The chain's CDR3 is CASSPKTGGIYNEQFF. The DNA of the CDR3 is TGTGCCAGCAGCCCAAAGACAGGGGGCATCTACAATGAGCAGTTCTTC.

Written as DNA, the CDR3 is TGTGCCAGCAGCGTTCTCGGACAGGGGGCGTACACTGAAGCTTTCTTT. Translated, it gives CASSVLGQGAYTEAFF. The chain combines TRBV9 with TRBJ1-1, with TRBD1 identical over 11 bases. V lost 2 bases, J lost 3 bases, and 6 bases stayed unmatched. The length of the CDR3 is 16 residues. Germline V gives CDR1 SGDLS, CDR2 YYNGEE.

The chain joins TRBV28 to TRBJ1-5; weak D call: TRBD1 (6 bases). The length of the CDR3 is 15 residues. V was cut by 6 bases and J by 5 bases, with 17 bases left in between. CDR1 is MDHEN and CDR2 is SYDVKM in the germline V gene. The CDR3 protein is CASSQGFRGYQPQHF. In DNA form, the CDR3 reads TGTGCCAGCAGCCAGGGGTTTCGTGGCTATCAGCCCCAGCATTTT.

This clone was seen more than once but under ten times. This rearrangement joins TRBV5-8 to TRBJ2-6; tentative D call: TRBD1 (5 bases). Trimming took off 4 bases at V and 0 bases at J, with 8 bases between the two ends. This CDR3 has 15 residues. Germline-derived CDR1 and CDR2 are SGHTS and YDEGEE. The CDR3 DNA is TGTGCCAGCAGCGTAGGGGACTCTGGGGCCAACGTCCTGACTTTC. Protein sequence: CASSVGDSGANVLTF.

The chain couples TRBV7-9 to TRBJ2-1, with a weak D call TRBD1 (6 bases). This CDR3 has 14 residues. The germline V gene has CDR1 SEHNR and CDR2 FQNEAQ (reference sequence). Trimming shortened V by 3 bases and J by 10 bases, and 16 bases separated the two germline ends. The CDR3 region is CASSFVLPGHEQFF. The DNA for the CDR3 is TGTGCCAGCAGCTTTGTTTTACCGGGACACGAGCAGTTCTTC.

The rearrangement links TRBV19 to TRBJ2-3; D may be TRBD2 (7 bases). CDR1 and CDR2 (germline): LNHDA, SQIVND (reference sequence). The length of the CDR3 is 9 residues. The CDR3 DNA is TGTGCGGGAGGGGGTACGCAGTATTTT. It yields the protein CAGGGTQYF.

The J gene is TRBJ1-4, the V gene TRBV30; D may be TRBD1 (5 bases). Trimming shortened V by 0 bases and J by 6 bases, and 11 bases separated the two germline ends. This CDR3 contains 14 residues. Looked up from germline, CDR1 is GTSNPN and CDR2 is SVGIG (reference sequence). The CDR3 here is CAWSVGGGDEKLFF. CDR3 coding DNA: TGTGCCTGGAGTGTGGGGGGTGGGGATGAAAAACTGTTTTTT.

The J gene is TRBJ1-4, the V gene TRBV5-8, with 8 bases that match TRBD1. J lost 5 bases, V lost 4 bases, and 4 bases had no gene match. Germline V gene sequence: CDR1 SGHTS, CDR2 YDEGEE. The CDR3 has 14 residues. CDR3 bases: TGTGCCAGCAGCCGACAGGGGTCCAATGAAAAACTGTTTTTT. Translating it yields CASSRQGSNEKLFF.

The rearrangement links TRBV19 to TRBJ2-5; 7 bases agree with TRBD2. The germline gives CDR1 LNHDA, CDR2 SQIVND (reference sequence). The CDR3 is made up of 12 amino acids. After removal of 5 bases from V and 4 bases from J, the junction contained 1 base not matched to a gene. DNA for the CDR3: TGTGCCAGTAGTTCGGGAGGAGAGACCCAGTACTTC. Encoded protein: CASSSGGETQYF.

The chain couples TRBV28 to TRBJ2-7; 9 nucleotides align to TRBD1. CDR1 is MDHEN and CDR2 is SYDVKM in the germline V gene. The CDR3 spans 13 residues. Unmatched junction bases numbered 7, after V lost 6 bases and J lost 7 bases. As DNA, the CDR3 is TGTGCCAGCAGAGGACAGGGGTATTCGGAGCAGTACTTC. Protein: CASRGQGYSEQYF.

The chain couples TRBV20-1 to TRBJ2-1; 9 nucleotides match TRBD2. Trimming removed 6 bases from V and 0 bases from J; junction bases left unmatched: 9. CDR3 length equals 16 residues. Germline CDR1 reads DFQATT; CDR2 reads SNEGSKA (reference sequence). This CDR3 is CSASDAGGSSYNEQFF. Written as DNA, the CDR3 is TGCAGTGCAAGTGACGCGGGGGGGAGCTCCTACAATGAGCAGTTCTTC.

This chain joins TRBV18 and TRBJ1-2; 7 bases line up with TRBD1. V lost 6 bases, J lost 5 bases, and 6 bases stayed unmatched. The CDR3 is 13 residues long. CDR1 is KGHSH, CDR2 LQKENI, per germline. The CDR3 DNA follows: TGTGCCAGCTCCCCCGGGACAGAGTATGGCTACACCTTC. Encoded protein: CASSPGTEYGYTF. Full variable domain (rest looked up from reference TRBV18 and TRBJ1-2): NAGVMQNPRHLVRRRGQEARLRCSPMKGHSHVYWYRQLPEEGLKFMVYLQKENIIDESGMPKERFSAEFPKEGPSILRIQQVVRGDSAAYFCASSPGTEYGYTFGSGTRLTVV.

The J gene is TRBJ1-6, the V gene TRBV9, with a tentative D call TRBD1 (5 bases). Germline CDR1 reads SGDLS; CDR2 reads YYNGEE. This CDR3 is built from 14 residues. Trimming took 1 base from V and 6 from J, leaving 8 bases between them. The CDR3 here is CASSVQGLNSPLHF. CDR3 DNA sequence: TGTGCCAGCAGCGTACAGGGTCTTAATTCACCCCTCCACTTT.

The chain recombines TRBV19 with TRBJ1-5; D is ambiguous. Germline loops: CDR1 LNHDA, CDR2 SQIVND (reference sequence). The germline V and J ends were trimmed by 4 bases and 7 bases, with 11 bases remaining between them. There are 13 residues in the CDR3. The chain's CDR3 is CASSTQARQPQHF. CDR3 nucleotide sequence: TGTGCCAGTAGTACCCAGGCCAGGCAGCCCCAGCATTTT.

This clone showed up just a few times. This chain connects TRBV4-3 to TRBJ1-1, with TRBD1 as a possible D gene (5 bases). Trimming stripped 0 bases from V and 3 bases from J, with 8 bases between. Germline values: CDR1 LGHNA, CDR2 YSLEER. There are 14 residues in the CDR3. The CDR3 sequence: CASSQDGGYTEAFF. CDR3 bases: TGCGCCAGCAGCCAAGATGGGGGGTACACTGAAGCTTTCTTT.